This T cell receptor (beta chain) came from a study of tissue T cells after allogeneic stem cell transplantation. TCRdb's copy holds only in-frame clones and misses some; the assay was immunoSEQ multiplex PCR. The sample yields some 6,700 clones, approximately 45% seen once. This clone has more than one count but fewer than ten. All gene names here are mouse names. The read gets to within 1 residue of the CDR3 end, and the germline J gene fills in the rest. Noted time point: mouse harvest day 7 after allogeneic transplant. Mouse grafts combined 10^7 T-cell-depleted bone marrow cells with 10^6 splenic CD5+ T cells. Germline V gene data show CDR1 as MSHET and CDR2 as SYDVDS. The CDR3 extends over 14 amino acids. With 2 bases removed from V and 4 bases from J, the gap between germline ends came to 6 bases.

V gene TRBV29 combines with J gene TRBJ1-6; a weak D match, TRBD1 (5 bases). TRBJ1-6 is identified as an open reading frame with a role that is uncertain. This clonotype originated in a female BALB/c mouse given C57BL/6 T cells with graft-versus-host disease after an allogeneic hematopoietic cell transplant. The sequenced sample was gut tissue. CDR3 bases read: TGTGCTAGCAGTTTAGGGGGGTATAATTCGCCCCTCTAC. Its protein product is CASSLGGYNSPLY. In full, the CDR3 is CASSLGGYNSPLYF.